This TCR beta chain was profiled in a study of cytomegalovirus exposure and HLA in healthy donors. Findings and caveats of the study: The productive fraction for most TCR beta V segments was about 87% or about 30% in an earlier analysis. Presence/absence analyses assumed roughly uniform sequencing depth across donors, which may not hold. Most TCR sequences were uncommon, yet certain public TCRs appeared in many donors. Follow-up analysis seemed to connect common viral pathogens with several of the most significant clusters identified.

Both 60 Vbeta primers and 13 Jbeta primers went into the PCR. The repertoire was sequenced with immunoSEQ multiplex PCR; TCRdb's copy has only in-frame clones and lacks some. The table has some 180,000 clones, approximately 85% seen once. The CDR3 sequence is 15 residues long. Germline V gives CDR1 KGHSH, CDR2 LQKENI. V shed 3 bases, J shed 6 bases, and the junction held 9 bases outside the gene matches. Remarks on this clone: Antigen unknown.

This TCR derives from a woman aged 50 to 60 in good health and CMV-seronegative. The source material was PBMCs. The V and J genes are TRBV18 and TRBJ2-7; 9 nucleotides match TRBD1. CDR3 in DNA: TGTGCCAGCTCACCTGAGGACAGGGGAAGTCTCGAGCAGTACTTC. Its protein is CASSPEDRGSLEQYF.